This paragraph covers one T cell receptor (beta chain) sequence. Its specific antigen is unknown. No base qualities exist here, and no much larger clone lies one base off it. TCRbeta CDR3 regions were amplified from genomic DNA by means of the immunoSEQ Assay, a bias-controlled multiplex PCR. The authors' analysis ran thus. The number of nucleated cells in each sample was estimated by amplification of reference gene primers within the assay. Sequence reads were collapsed and filtered to measure the absolute abundance of every unique TCRbeta CDR3 rearrangement. For each sample, productive Simpson clonality was calculated as the square root of Simpson's diversity index over productive rearrangements. The table comes from immuneACCESS by way of TCRdb, which keeps in-frame sequences with V and J called. Part of the clones is missing from these tables; in studies checked, under half for an unresolved V gene and the rest for unknown reasons. V, J and clone size were drawn from that table, and D and trimming were deduced from the DNA. This sample is represented by about 43,000 clones; over 80% of them were singletons. The ten largest clones take up roughly 14% of the sample.

This sample was taken from a study of blood T cell repertoires in COVID-19 (TCRdb year 2020). With regard to the full study: Samples from collaborators originated in the United States, Italy and Spain and spanned both the acute and convalescent phases of COVID-19. The prospective study material was composed of cDNA or gDNA derived from T cells, B-cell-depleted T cells, or PBMCs. Where available, HLA class I and class II types were taken from metadata supplied by the sample provider and were not determined by assay-based typing. Deeply sampled blood TCRbeta repertoires from subjects exposed to, actively infected with, or recovered from COVID-19 were included in the dataset. Sample metadata almost always included a de-identified subject ID, COVID-19 status, age in years and sex. A freely available public database, intended as a resource for researchers studying the immune response to SARS-CoV-2, is where the repertoires were released. The samples were drawn from the first 160 participants of the ongoing ImmuneRACE study and from 1,200 or so subjects provided by 6 global collaborators. Study-wide conclusions, independent of this receptor: The quantity of clinical and demographic metadata differed by source and by participant and was supplied without curation.

Each collaborating institution followed its own protocols to collect whole blood in K2EDTA tubes. For TCRbeta analysis, collaborators shipped samples as frozen whole blood, isolated PBMCs, or DNA extracted from either of those sample types. The CDR1 and CDR2 encoded by the germline V gene (reference sequence) are LNHDA and SQIVND. From V the trimming removes 5 bases and from J it removes 4 bases, while the gene matches leave 3 bases of the junction unaccounted for. The CDR3 covers 14 residues, taking in both the cysteine and the phenylalanine. Kept here is only the CDR3 DNA, which spans 42 bases and is read in frame from base 1.

Recombination connected TRBV19 to TRBJ1-4; 8 central nucleotides agree with TRBD1. The specimen was peripheral blood. The sequence was collected from a man in his fifties or sixties with active COVID-19. The DNA sequence reads TGTGCCAGTAGTGAGGACAGGGTTAATGAAAAACTGTTTTTT. Its amino acids are CASSEDRVNEKLFF.